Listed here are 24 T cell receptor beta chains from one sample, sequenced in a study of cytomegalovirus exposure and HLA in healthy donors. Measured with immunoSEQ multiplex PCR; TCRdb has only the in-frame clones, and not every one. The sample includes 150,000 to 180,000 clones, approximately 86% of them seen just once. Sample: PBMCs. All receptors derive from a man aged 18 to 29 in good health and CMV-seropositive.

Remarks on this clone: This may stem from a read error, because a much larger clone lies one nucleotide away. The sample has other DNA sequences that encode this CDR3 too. CDR3 nucleotide sequence: TGTGCCTGGGACAGGGGGAACACTGAAGCTTTCTTT. This translates into CAWDRGNTEAFF. The chain has TRBV30 and TRBJ1-1; TRBD1 aligns across 8 bases. The CDR3 spans 12 residues. J gave up 1 base and V 5 bases, and 0 bases lay outside the gene matches. Germline assignment: CDR1 GTSNPN and CDR2 SVGIG (reference sequence).

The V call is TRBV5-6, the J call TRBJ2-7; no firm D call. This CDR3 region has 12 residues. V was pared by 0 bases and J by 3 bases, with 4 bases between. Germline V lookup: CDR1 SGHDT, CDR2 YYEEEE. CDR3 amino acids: CASSLGGYEQYF. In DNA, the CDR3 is TGTGCCAGCAGCTTGGGCGGCTACGAGCAGTACTTC.

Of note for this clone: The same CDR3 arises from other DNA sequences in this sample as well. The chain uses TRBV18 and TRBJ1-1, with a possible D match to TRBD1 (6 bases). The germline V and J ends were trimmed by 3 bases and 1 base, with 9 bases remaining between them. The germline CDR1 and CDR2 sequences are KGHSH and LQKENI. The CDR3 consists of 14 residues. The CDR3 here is CASSPRTANTEAFF. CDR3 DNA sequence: TGTGCCAGCTCACCCCGGACAGCGAACACTGAAGCTTTCTTT.

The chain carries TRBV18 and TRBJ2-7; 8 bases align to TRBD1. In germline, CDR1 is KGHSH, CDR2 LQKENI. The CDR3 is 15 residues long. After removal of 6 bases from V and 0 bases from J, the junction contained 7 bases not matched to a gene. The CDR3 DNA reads TGTGCCAGCTCGCCTTCACAGGGGGTCTCCTACGAGCAGTACTTC. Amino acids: CASSPSQGVSYEQYF.

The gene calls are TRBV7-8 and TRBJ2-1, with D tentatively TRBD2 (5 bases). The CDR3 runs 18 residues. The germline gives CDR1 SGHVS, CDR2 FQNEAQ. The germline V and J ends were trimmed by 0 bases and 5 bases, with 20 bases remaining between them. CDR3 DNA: TGTGCCAGCAGCTTAGCCCCCTTCCAGAGACGGGAACACAATGAGCAGTTCTTC. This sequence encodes CASSLAPFQRREHNEQFF.

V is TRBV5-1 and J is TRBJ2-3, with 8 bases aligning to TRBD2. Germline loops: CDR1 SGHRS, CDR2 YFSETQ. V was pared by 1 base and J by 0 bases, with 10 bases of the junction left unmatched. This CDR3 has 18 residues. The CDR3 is CASSLLPSVAGSTDTQYF. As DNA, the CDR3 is TGCGCCAGCAGCTTGCTTCCCAGCGTAGCGGGGAGCACAGATACGCAGTATTTT.

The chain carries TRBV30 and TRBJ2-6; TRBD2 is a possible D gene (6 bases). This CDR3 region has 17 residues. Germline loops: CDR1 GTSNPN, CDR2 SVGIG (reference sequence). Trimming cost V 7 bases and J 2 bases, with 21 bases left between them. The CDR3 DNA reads TGTGCCTATTCCGCCCAGGAGGGGATCCCTGGGGCCAACGTCCTGACTTTC. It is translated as CAYSAQEGIPGANVLTF.

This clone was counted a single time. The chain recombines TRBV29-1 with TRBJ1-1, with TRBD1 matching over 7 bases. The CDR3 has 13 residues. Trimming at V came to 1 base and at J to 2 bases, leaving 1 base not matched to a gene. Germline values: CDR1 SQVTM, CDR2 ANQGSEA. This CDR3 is CSVEVGGNTEAFF. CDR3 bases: TGCAGCGTTGAAGTAGGGGGCAACACTGAAGCTTTCTTT. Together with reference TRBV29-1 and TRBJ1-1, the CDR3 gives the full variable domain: SAVISQKPSRDICQRGTSLTIQCQVDSQVTMMFWYRQQPGQSLTLIATANQGSEATYESGFVIDKFPISRPNLTFSTLTVSNMSPEDSSIYLCSVEVGGNTEAFFGQGTRLTVV.

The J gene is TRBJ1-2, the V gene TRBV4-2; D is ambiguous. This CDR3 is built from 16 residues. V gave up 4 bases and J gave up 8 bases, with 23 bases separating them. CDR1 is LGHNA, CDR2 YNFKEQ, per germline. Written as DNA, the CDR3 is TGTGCCAGCAGCCCCGCCCTACGCGGCGTGAACTTCGGCTACACCTTC. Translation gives CASSPALRGVNFGYTF.

CDR3 sequence (DNA): TGCGCCAGCAGCTTGGGCCCGAGTCTTGATGAAGCTTTCTTT. It encodes CASSLGPSLDEAFF. V usage is TRBV5-1 and J usage is TRBJ1-1; the D is unclear. Trimming left V 0 bases short and J 7 bases short, with 13 bases between. Germline V lookup: CDR1 SGHRS, CDR2 YFSETQ. The CDR3 is 14 amino acids.

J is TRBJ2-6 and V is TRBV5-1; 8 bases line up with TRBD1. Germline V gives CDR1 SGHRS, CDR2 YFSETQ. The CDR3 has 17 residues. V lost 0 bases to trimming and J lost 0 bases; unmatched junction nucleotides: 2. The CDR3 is CASSLGQGSSGANVLTF. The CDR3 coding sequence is TGCGCCAGCAGCTTGGGACAGGGGTCCTCTGGGGCCAACGTCCTGACTTTC. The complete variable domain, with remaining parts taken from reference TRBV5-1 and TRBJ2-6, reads KAGVTQTPRYLIKTRGQQVTLSCSPISGHRSVSWYQQTPGQGLQFLFEYFSETQRNKGNFPGRFSGRQFSNSRSEMNVSTLELGDSALYLCASSLGQGSSGANVLTFGAGSRLTVL.

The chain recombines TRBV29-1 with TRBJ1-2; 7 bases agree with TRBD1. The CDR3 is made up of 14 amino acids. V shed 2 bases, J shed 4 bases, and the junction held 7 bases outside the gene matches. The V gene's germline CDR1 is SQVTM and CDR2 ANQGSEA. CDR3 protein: CSVEFYGTVYGYTF. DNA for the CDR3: TGCAGCGTTGAATTCTATGGGACAGTCTATGGCTACACCTTC.

The CDR3 is CASSGYPSGPNTGELFF. CDR3 sequence (DNA): TGTGCCAGCAGCGGCTACCCTAGCGGTCCGAACACCGGGGAGCTGTTTTTT. The chain joins TRBV9 to TRBJ2-2; 7 bases agree with TRBD2. Trimming at V came to 3 bases and at J to 0 bases, leaving 8 bases not matched to a gene. CDR1 SGDLS and CDR2 YYNGEE come from the germline V gene. There are 17 residues in the CDR3.

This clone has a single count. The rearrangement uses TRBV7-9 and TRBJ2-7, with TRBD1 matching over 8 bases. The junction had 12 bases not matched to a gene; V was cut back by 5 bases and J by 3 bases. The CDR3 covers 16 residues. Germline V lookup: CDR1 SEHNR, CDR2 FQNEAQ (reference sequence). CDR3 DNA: TGTGCCAGCAGCGACCTACTTAGGGGACAGGACTACGAGCAGTACTTC. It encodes CASSDLLRGQDYEQYF.

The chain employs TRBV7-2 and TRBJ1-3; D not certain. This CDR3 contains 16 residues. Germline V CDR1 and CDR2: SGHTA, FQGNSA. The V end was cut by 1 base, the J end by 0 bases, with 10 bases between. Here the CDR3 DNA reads TGTGCCAGCAGCTTAGGCGTGCCCCTCTCTGGAAACACCATATATTTT. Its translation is CASSLGVPLSGNTIYF.

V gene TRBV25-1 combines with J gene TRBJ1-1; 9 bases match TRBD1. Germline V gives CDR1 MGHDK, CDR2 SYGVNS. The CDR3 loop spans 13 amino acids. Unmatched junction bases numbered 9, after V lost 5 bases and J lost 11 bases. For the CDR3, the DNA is TGTGCCAGCAGTCCGGGACAGGGAAATTGGGCTTTCTTT. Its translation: CASSPGQGNWAFF.

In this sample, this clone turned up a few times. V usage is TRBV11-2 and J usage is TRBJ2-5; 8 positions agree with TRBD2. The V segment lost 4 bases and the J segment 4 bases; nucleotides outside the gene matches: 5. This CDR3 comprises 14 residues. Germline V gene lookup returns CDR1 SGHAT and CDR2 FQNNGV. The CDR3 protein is CASSSPGGGETQYF. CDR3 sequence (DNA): TGTGCCAGCAGCTCTCCGGGAGGGGGAGAGACCCAGTACTTC.

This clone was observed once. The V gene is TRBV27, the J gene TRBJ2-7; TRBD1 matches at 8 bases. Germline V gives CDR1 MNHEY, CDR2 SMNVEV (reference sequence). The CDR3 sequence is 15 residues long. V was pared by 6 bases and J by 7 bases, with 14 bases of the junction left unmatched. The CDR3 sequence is CASSRPGTGTREQYF. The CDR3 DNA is TGTGCCAGCAGCCGACCCGGGACAGGTACGAGGGAGCAGTACTTC.

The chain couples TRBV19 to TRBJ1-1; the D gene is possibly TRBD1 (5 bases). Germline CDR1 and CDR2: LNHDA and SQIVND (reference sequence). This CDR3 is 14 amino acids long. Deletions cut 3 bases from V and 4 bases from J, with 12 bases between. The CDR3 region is CASSIIGVGTEAFF. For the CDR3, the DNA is TGTGCCAGTAGTATTATAGGGGTTGGCACTGAAGCTTTCTTT.

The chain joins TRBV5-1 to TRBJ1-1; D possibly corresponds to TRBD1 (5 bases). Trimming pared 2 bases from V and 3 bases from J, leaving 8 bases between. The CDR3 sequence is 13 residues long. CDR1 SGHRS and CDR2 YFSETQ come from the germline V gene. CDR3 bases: TGCGCCAGCAGCTTAGGGGAGGACACTGAAGCTTTCTTT. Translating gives CASSLGEDTEAFF.

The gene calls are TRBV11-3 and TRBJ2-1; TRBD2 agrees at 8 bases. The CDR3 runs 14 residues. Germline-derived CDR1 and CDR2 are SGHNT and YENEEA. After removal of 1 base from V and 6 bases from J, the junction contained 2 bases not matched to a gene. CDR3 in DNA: TGTGCCAGCAGCTTAGCGGGACTAGGCAATGAGCAGTTCTTC. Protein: CASSLAGLGNEQFF.

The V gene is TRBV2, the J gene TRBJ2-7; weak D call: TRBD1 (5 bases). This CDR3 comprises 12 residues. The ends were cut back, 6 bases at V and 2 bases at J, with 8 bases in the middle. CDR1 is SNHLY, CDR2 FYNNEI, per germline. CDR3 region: CASSETAYEQYF. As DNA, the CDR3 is TGTGCCAGCAGCGAGACAGCCTACGAGCAGTACTTC.

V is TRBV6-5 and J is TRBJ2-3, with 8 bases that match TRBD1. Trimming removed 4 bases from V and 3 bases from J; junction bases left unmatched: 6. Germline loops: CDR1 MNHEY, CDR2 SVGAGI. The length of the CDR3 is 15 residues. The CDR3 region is CASSWTGSLTDTQYF. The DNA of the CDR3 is TGTGCCAGCAGTTGGACAGGGTCGTTGACAGATACGCAGTATTTT.

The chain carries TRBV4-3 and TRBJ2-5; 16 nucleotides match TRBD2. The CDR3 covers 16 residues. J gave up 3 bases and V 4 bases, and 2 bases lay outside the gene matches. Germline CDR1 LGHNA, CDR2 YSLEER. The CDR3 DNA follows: TGCGCCAGCAGCCCCGGGACTAGCGGGGGGGAAGAGACCCAGTACTTC. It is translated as CASSPGTSGGEETQYF.